The entry below describes one T cell receptor beta chain. This sample stems from a study of shared clonotypes between healthy human individuals. Clones were read by immunoSEQ multiplex PCR, and TCRdb kept only the in-frame ones, dropping some. Of about 1 million clones in the sample, about 74% were seen once. Specimen: memory CD4+ T cells sorted from blood. The subset was: CD45RA-negative fraction. The sequence derives from a man younger than 30 in good health.

CDR3 DNA: TGTGCCAGCAGTAAAAGACAGGGGGGGTCACCCCTCCACTTT. Translation: CASSKRQGGSPLHF. The rearrangement uses TRBV28 and TRBJ1-6, with 9 bases fitting TRBD1. After removal of 5 bases from V and 10 bases from J, the junction contained 6 bases not matched to a gene. Looked up from germline, CDR1 is MDHEN and CDR2 is SYDVKM. The CDR3 runs 14 residues. The entire variable domain, with the rest obtained from reference TRBV28 and TRBJ1-6, is as follows: DVKVTQSSRYLVKRTGEKVFLECVQDMDHENMFWYRQDPGLGLRLIYFSYDVKMKEKGDIPEGYSVSREKKERFSLILESASTNQTSMYLCASSKRQGGSPLHFGNGTRLTVT.